This T cell receptor beta chain stems from a study of cytotoxic CD8 clonotypes in ibrutinib-treated CLL. Study overall: After median approximately 74 months, about 14 stayed in remission, around twelve progressed; responses about 25 partial, 2 complete.

Using immunoSEQ multiplex PCR, the repertoire was profiled, and TCRdb retains in-frame clones only, with some absent. The sample has around 310,000 clones, 70% to 80% seen once. Trimming took 5 bases from V and 6 from J, leaving 7 bases between them. The germline gives CDR1 LGHNA, CDR2 YSLEER. The length of the CDR3 is 12 residues. This clonotype was obtained from a human donor with chronic lymphocytic leukemia. The specimen comprised PBMCs, sampled before ibrutinib treatment. The chain uses TRBV4-3 and TRBJ2-2; D uncertain. CDR3 nucleotides: TGCGCCAGCAGCTCAACTTCCGGGGAGCTGTTTTTT. Its protein product is CASSSTSGELFF.